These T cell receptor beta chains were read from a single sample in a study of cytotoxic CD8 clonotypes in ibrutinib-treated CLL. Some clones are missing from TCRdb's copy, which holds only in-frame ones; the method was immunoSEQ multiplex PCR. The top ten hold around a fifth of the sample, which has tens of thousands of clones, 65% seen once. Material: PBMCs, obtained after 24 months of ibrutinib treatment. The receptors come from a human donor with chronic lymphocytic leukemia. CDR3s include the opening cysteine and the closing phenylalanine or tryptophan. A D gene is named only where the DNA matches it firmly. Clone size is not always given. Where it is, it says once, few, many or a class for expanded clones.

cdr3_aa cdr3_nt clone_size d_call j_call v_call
CASTYSADNEQFF TGTGCCAGCACCTACTCAGCCGACAATGAGCAGTTCTTC - - TRBJ2-1 TRBV6-5
CATSPRTGGHTGELFF TGTGCCACCAGCCCACGCACAGGGGGCCATACCGGGGAGCTGTTTTTT few TRBD1 TRBJ2-2 TRBV15
CASSEGWEVGPLHF TGTGCCAGCAGTGAAGGGTGGGAAGTGGGACCCCTCCACTTT few - TRBJ1-6 TRBV6-1
CASSFFPSGRNEQFF TGTGCCAGCAGTTTCTTCCCTAGCGGGAGGAATGAGCAGTTCTTC - TRBD2 TRBJ2-1 TRBV28
CASSFGRYQPQHF TGTGCCAGCAGTTTCGGACGTTATCAGCCCCAGCATTTT - - TRBJ1-5 TRBV27
CASSRQGAYNEQFF TGTGCCAGCAGTCGACAGGGGGCCTACAATGAGCAGTTCTTC few TRBD1 TRBJ2-1 TRBV6-1
CASSWDSDNSPLHF TGTGCCAGCAGTTGGGACAGCGATAATTCACCCCTCCACTTT once TRBD1 TRBJ1-6 TRBV6-5
CATSRDRGGGQYF TGTGCCACCAGCAGAGACCGGGGAGGGGGTCAGTACTTC many - TRBJ2-4 TRBV15
CASSLDSYQPQHF TGCGCCAGCAGCTTGGATTCCTATCAGCCCCAGCATTTT - - TRBJ1-5 TRBV5-1
CASSRPDRGPQETQYF TGCGCCAGCAGCCGGCCTGACCGGGGGCCGCAAGAGACCCAGTACTTC - - TRBJ2-5 TRBV4-1
CASSSDSGPLPREQFF TGTGCCAGCAGCTCCGATAGCGGACCTCTCCCCCGGGAGCAGTTCTTC many - TRBJ2-1 TRBV7-2
CASSQEGQGFDTQYF TGTGCCAGCAGCCAAGAGGGACAGGGCTTTGATACGCAGTATTTT few TRBD1 TRBJ2-3 TRBV4-2
CASSESGGPNTEAFF TGTGCCAGCAGCGAATCAGGGGGCCCGAACACTGAAGCTTTCTTT - TRBD1 TRBJ1-1 TRBV7-3
CASSGLRGPTEAFF TGCGCCAGCAGCGGACTCAGGGGACCCACTGAAGCTTTCTTT few - TRBJ1-1 TRBV5-1
CASSSQRNTEAFF TGTGCCAGCAGTTCACAGCGGAACACTGAAGCTTTCTTT - - TRBJ1-1 TRBV6-4
CASSLSGHRATVEQYF TGTGCCAGCAGTTTAAGCGGACACCGGGCTACAGTGGAGCAGTACTTC few - TRBJ2-7 TRBV27
CASSIDGQGATKNIQYF TGTGCCAGTAGTATAGACGGACAGGGGGCAACCAAAAACATTCAGTACTTC - TRBD1 TRBJ2-4 TRBV19
CASSLGTAPGNTIYF TGTGCCAGCAGCTTAGGGACGGCTCCTGGAAACACCATATATTTT - - TRBJ1-3 TRBV7-3
CASSFWQGTYNEQFF TGCGCCAGCAGTTTTTGGCAGGGAACGTACAATGAGCAGTTCTTC - - TRBJ2-1 TRBV5-1
CASAMTGVEQYF TGTGCCAGCGCCATGACAGGGGTCGAGCAGTACTTC few TRBD1 TRBJ2-7 TRBV2
CAISESAGSSYGYTF TGTGCCATCAGTGAGTCGGCAGGGTCCTCCTATGGCTACACCTTC - - TRBJ1-2 TRBV10-3
CASSLALEPYEQYF TGTGCCAGCAGCTTAGCCCTCGAGCCCTACGAGCAGTACTTC few - TRBJ2-7 TRBV7-9
CASGGVIANEQFF TGTGCCTCCGGAGGGGTAATTGCCAATGAGCAGTTCTTC - - TRBJ2-1 TRBV30
CSVGGGTVTEAFF TGCAGCGTTGGGGGGGGTACGGTCACTGAAGCTTTCTTT few - TRBJ1-1 TRBV29-1
CASSPLGGQNTGELFF TGTGCCAGCTCACCACTGGGAGGGCAGAACACCGGGGAGCTGTTTTTT - TRBD2 TRBJ2-2 TRBV18
CASSPSYGNYGYTF TGTGCCAGCAGCCCTTCCTATGGGAACTATGGCTACACCTTC - - TRBJ1-2 TRBV7-9